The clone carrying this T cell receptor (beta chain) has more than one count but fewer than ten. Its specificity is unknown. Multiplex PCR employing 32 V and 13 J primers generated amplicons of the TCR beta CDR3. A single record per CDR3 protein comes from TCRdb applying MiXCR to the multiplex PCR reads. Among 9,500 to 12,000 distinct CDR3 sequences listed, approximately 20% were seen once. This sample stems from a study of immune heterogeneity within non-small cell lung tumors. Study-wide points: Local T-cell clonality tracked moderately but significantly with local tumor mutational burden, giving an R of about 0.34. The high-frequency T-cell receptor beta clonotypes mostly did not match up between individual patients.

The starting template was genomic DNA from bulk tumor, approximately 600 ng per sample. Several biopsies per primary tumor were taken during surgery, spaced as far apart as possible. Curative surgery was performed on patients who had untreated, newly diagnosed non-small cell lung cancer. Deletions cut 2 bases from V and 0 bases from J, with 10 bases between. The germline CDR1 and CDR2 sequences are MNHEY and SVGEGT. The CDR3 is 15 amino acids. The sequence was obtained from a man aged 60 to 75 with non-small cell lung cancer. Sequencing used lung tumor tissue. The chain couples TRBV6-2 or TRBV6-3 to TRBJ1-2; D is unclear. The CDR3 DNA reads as TGTGCCAGCAGTTACGGCGGAACGGCTAACTATGGCTACACCTTC. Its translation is CASSYGGTANYGYTF.